The T cell receptor (beta chain) described here comes from a study of human T cells and chemical hapten exposure. Notes on the study in general: Controls formed significantly fewer large CDR3 similarity clusters than expanded TCRs did.

Using its own MiXCR run on the RACE reads, TCRdb lists one record per CDR3 protein. The sample lists 300,000 to 400,000 distinct CDR3 sequences, more than 4.5% occurring once. The CDR3 is made up of 19 amino acids. After removal of 0 bases from V and 5 bases from J, the junction contained 15 bases not matched to a gene. CDR1 and CDR2 from the germline V gene are LGHNA and YSLEER. A remark on this clonotype: Its antigen remains unknown.

This sample's time point: pre-sensitization, week 0. Noted treatment: therapeutic diphenylcyclopropenone sensitization with weekly scalp DPC. The V gene is TRBV4-3, the J gene TRBJ2-5; 10 positions match TRBD1. Sequencing was performed on whole blood, taken in connection with sensitization to the hapten diphenylcyclopropenone (DPC). The source is a woman in her forties or fifties with alopecia areata. Some clones in this sample may be carry-over from other donors' samples. CDR3 amino acids: CASSQEWGRGTGDVETQYF. The CDR3, as DNA: TGCGCCAGCAGCCAAGAATGGGGGCGCGGGACAGGGGATGTCGAGACCCAGTACTTC.